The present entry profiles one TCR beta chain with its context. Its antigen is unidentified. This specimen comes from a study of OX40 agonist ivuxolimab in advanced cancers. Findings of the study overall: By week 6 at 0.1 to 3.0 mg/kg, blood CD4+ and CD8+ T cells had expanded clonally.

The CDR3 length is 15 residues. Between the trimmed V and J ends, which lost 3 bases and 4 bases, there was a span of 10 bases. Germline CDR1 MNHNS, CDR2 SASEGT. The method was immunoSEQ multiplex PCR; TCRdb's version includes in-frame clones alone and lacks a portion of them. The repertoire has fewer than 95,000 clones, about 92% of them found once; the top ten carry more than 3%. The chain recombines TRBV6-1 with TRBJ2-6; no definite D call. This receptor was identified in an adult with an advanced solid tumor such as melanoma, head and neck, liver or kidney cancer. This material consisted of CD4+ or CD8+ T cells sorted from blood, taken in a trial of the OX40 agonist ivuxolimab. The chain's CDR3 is CASSDWDSGANVLTF. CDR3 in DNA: TGTGCCAGCAGTGATTGGGATTCCGGGGCCAACGTCCTGACTTTC.